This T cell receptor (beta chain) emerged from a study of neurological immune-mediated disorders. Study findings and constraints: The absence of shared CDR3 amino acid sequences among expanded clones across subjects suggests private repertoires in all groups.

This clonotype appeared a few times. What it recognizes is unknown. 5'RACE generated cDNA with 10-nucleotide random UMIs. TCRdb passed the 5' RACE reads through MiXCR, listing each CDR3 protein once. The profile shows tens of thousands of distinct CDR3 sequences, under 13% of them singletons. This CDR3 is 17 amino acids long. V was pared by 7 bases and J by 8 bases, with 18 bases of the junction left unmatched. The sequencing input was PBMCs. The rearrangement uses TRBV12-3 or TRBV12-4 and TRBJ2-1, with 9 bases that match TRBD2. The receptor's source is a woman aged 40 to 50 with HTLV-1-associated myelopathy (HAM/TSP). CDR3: CASTAPARGLARDEQFF. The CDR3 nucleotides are TGTGCCAGCACCGCCCCCGCCCGGGGACTAGCTAGGGATGAGCAGTTCTTC.